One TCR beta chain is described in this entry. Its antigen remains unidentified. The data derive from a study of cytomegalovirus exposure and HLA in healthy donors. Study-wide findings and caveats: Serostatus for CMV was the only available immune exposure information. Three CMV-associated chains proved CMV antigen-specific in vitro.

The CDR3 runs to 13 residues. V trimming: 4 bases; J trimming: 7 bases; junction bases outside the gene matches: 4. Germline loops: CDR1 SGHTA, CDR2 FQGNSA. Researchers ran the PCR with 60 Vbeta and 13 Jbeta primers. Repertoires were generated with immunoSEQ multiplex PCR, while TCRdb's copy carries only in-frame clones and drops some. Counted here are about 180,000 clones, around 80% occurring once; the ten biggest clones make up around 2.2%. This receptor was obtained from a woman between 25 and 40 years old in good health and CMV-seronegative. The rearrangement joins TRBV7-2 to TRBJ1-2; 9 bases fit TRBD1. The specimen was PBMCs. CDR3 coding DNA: TGTGCCAGCAGCTACAGGGGGCGCTCTGGCTACACCTTC. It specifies CASSYRGRSGYTF.